Each of the 28 T cell receptor beta chains below was sequenced from the same sample in a study of T cells in Graves' hyperthyroidism and ophthalmopathy. Regions amplified from RNA transcripts were the TCR beta CDR3 regions. The HTBI set primed first-round TCR CDR3 RT-PCR. TCRdb re-called the multiplex PCR reads through MiXCR, storing one row per CDR3 protein. The data show hundreds of thousands of distinct CDR3 sequences, around 14% seen once. Sequencing was performed on blood. The receptors shown here come from a woman aged 25-40 years with Graves' hyperthyroidism that later progressed to Graves' ophthalmopathy.

The table lists this clonotype with many counts. Germline and junction disagree at one end, which may indicate a read error. V is TRBV7-6 and J is TRBJ2-7, with D perhaps given as TRBD1 or TRBD2 (5 bases each). Germline loops: CDR1 SGHVS, CDR2 FNYEAQ. CDR3 length: 16 amino acids. The CDR3 DNA is TGCGCCAGCAGCTTAGCGCAGGGAGTCATCAGGGCCGAGCAGTACTTC. This translates into CASSLAQGVIRAEQYF.

This clonotype showed up just a few times. The gene calls are TRBV7-9 and TRBJ2-7; perhaps D is TRBD1 or TRBD2 (5 bases each). Germline values: CDR1 SEHNR, CDR2 FQNEAQ (reference sequence). The CDR3 runs 16 residues. V dropped 0 bases and J dropped 2 bases, with 14 bases sitting between them. In nucleotides, the CDR3 is TGTGCCAGCAGCTTAGCAGCCGGGACGGAAACCTACGAGCAGTACTTC. Its translation is CASSLAAGTETYEQYF.

The chain has TRBV6-1 and TRBJ2-3; 12 bases map to TRBD2. Germline lookup yields CDR1 MNHNS and CDR2 SASEGT. The CDR3 spans 16 residues. Trimming took 2 bases from V and 7 from J; bases not matched to a gene: 7. The DNA of the CDR3 is TGTGCCAGCAGTGAAACGCTAGCGGGAGGGCCGAATACGCAGTATTTT. It is translated as CASSETLAGGPNTQYF.

This clonotype has ten or more counts. The chain joins TRBV20-1 to TRBJ2-7, with 12 bases that match TRBD1. Trimming removed 5 bases from V and 7 bases from J; junction bases left unmatched: 6. Germline V CDR1 and CDR2: DFQATT, SNEGSKA (reference sequence). This CDR3 is built from 13 residues. CDR3 sequence: CSAPGQGAWEQYF. DNA for the CDR3: TGCAGTGCTCCGGGACAGGGGGCGTGGGAGCAGTACTTC.

This clonotype was recorded at least ten times. V and J are TRBV11-2 and TRBJ1-1; maybe TRBD1 (6 bases). The CDR3 extends over 12 amino acids. The V end was cut by 1 base, the J end by 11 bases, with 11 bases between. Looked up from germline, CDR1 is SGHAT and CDR2 is FQNNGV. The CDR3 here is CASSLVQGYAFF. CDR3 nucleotide sequence: TGTGCCAGCAGCTTAGTCCAGGGGTACGCTTTCTTT. Filled out from reference TRBV11-2 and TRBJ1-1, the complete variable domain reads EAGVAQSPRYKIIEKRQSVAFWCNPISGHATLYWYQQILGQGPKLLIQFQNNGVVDDSQLPKDRFSAERLKGVDSTLKIQPAKLEDSAVYLCASSLVQGYAFFGQGTRLTVV.

This clonotype was detected ten times or more. J is TRBJ2-7 and V is TRBV12-3 or TRBV12-4; D is possibly TRBD2 (5 bases). The CDR3 covers 11 residues. V was shortened by 6 bases and J by 5 bases, with 8 bases between the two germline ends. CDR3 nucleotide sequence: TGTGCCAGCAGCCCGCGGGACGAGCAGTACTTC. This sequence encodes CASSPRDEQYF.

This sequence joins TRBV5-1 and TRBJ2-1; the match to TRBD2 covers 7 bases. The CDR3 has 13 amino acids. Germline V gene lookup returns CDR1 SGHRS and CDR2 YFSETQ. J gave up 13 bases and V 0 bases, and 7 bases lay outside the gene matches. CDR3 protein: CASSLGERDRQFF. The CDR3 nucleotides are TGCGCCAGCAGCTTGGGAGAGCGGGATCGCCAGTTCTTC.

This clonotype was counted only a few times. This sequence joins TRBV19 and TRBJ2-2; 7 nucleotides align to TRBD1. V lost 5 bases and J lost 6; bases outside the gene matches: 9. Germline V gene sequence: CDR1 LNHDA, CDR2 SQIVND (reference sequence). CDR3 size: 15 residues. The CDR3 loop reads CASSPQGTGAGELFF. CDR3 nucleotides: TGTGCCAGTAGTCCCCAGGGTACAGGGGCCGGGGAGCTGTTTTTT.

The sample holds many counts of this clonotype. This chain joins TRBV12-3 or TRBV12-4 and TRBJ2-1; D is unresolved. The CDR3 extends over 16 amino acids. V lost 7 bases, J lost 3 bases, and 19 bases lay in between. CDR3 nucleotide sequence: TGTGCCAGCACCGCCCTCGTCCTGAAATACTACAATGAGCAGTTCTTC. This gives the protein CASTALVLKYYNEQFF.

This clonotype was recorded many times. The gene calls are TRBV7-2 and TRBJ1-2; D is possibly TRBD1 (5 bases). Trimming shortened V by 3 bases and J by 4 bases, and 12 bases separated the two germline ends. Per germline, CDR1 SGHTA and CDR2 FQGNSA. The CDR3 contains 14 residues. The CDR3 loop reads CASSFVREAYGYTF. The CDR3 nucleotides are TGTGCCAGCAGCTTCGTCAGGGAAGCCTATGGCTACACCTTC.

This clonotype was found many times. The DNA for the CDR3 is TGTGCCTGGAGTGTAGGCAGAGGAGATACGCAGTATTTT. Amino acid sequence: CAWSVGRGDTQYF. The chain has TRBV30 and TRBJ2-3; D call uncertain. Trimming cost V 0 bases and J 5 bases, with 9 bases left between them. Germline CDR1 is GTSNPN and CDR2 is SVGIG (reference sequence). The CDR3 is 13 amino acids.

This clonotype was detected ten times or more. Here the CDR3 DNA reads TGTGCCAGCAGCGTTAGCGGGAACACAGATACGCAGTATTTT. It yields the protein CASSVSGNTDTQYF. The chain joins TRBV9 to TRBJ2-3; the match to TRBD2 covers 8 bases. V dropped 2 bases and J dropped 2; count of bases not matched to a gene: 1. This CDR3 is built from 14 residues. Germline V lookup: CDR1 SGDLS, CDR2 YYNGEE.

This clonotype was seen ten or more times. The J gene is TRBJ1-1, the V gene TRBV11-2; maybe TRBD1 (6 bases). This CDR3 is built from 15 residues. V shed 2 bases and J shed 1 base, with 11 bases lying between them. Looked up from germline, CDR1 is SGHAT and CDR2 is FQNNGV. The CDR3 DNA sequence: TGTGCCAGCAGCTTACGGACAGAGACGAACACTGAAGCTTTCTTT. It translates to CASSLRTETNTEAFF.

This clonotype was observed a few times. V is TRBV6-2 or TRBV6-3 and J is TRBJ2-7; tentatively, D is TRBD1 or TRBD2 (5 bases each). CDR1 MNHEY and CDR2 SVGEGT come from the germline V gene. This CDR3 region has 13 residues. V was trimmed by 10 bases and J by 3 bases, leaving 16 bases between them. In DNA, the CDR3 is TGTGCCACCCGAGGGACGGGGTACTACGAGCAGTACTTC. Amino acid sequence: CATRGTGYYEQYF.

This clonotype was recorded a few times. This chain links TRBV7-2 with TRBJ2-1; D remains ambiguous. Deletions cut 4 bases from V and 9 bases from J, with 13 bases between. There are 13 residues in the CDR3. Germline CDR1 and CDR2: SGHTA and FQGNSA. The CDR3 DNA reads as TGTGCCAGCAGCTCCTCGGCGGATACTGAGCAGTTCTTC. This gives the protein CASSSSADTEQFF.

Ten or more counts support this clonotype. V usage is TRBV11-2 and J usage is TRBJ2-1, with a tentative D call TRBD1 (6 bases). The germline V gene has CDR1 SGHAT and CDR2 FQNNGV. CDR3 length: 13 amino acids. Trimming left V 6 bases short and J 10 bases short, with 16 bases between. The CDR3 reads CASRRPTGNEQFF. CDR3 sequence (DNA): TGTGCCAGCAGACGACCGACAGGCAACGAGCAGTTCTTC.

In this sample, this clonotype turned up many times. The chain joins TRBV12-3 or TRBV12-4 to TRBJ2-2, with 7 bases aligning to TRBD2. Trimming took 6 bases from V and 1 from J; bases not matched to a gene: 5. This CDR3 is built from 15 residues. As DNA, the CDR3 is TGTGCCAGCAGCACCAGCGGGGAGAACACCGGGGAGCTGTTTTTT. It translates to CASSTSGENTGELFF.

V and J are TRBV4-1 and TRBJ1-5; D uncertain. CDR1 is MGHRA and CDR2 is YSYEKL in the germline V gene. The CDR3 is 15 amino acids. Trimming shortened V by 3 bases and J by 0 bases, and 9 bases separated the two germline ends. The CDR3 DNA is TGCGCCAGCAGCCAGACACCTTATAGCAATCAGCCCCAGCATTTT. It is translated as CASSQTPYSNQPQHF.

A single count supports this clonotype. The V call is TRBV12-3 or TRBV12-4, the J call TRBJ2-7; D perhaps matches TRBD1 (6 bases). This CDR3 is 16 amino acids long. Trimming pared 5 bases from V and 2 bases from J, leaving 19 bases between. DNA of the CDR3: TGTGCCAGCAGTATGGGGGACATCAATACTCCCTACGAGCAGTACTTC. This encodes CASSMGDINTPYEQYF.

The chain is built from TRBV27 and TRBJ1-5; the D gene is possibly TRBD1 (6 bases). Trimming shortened V by 1 base and J by 6 bases, and 19 bases separated the two germline ends. The CDR3 has 17 amino acids. Germline V gene data show CDR1 as MNHEY and CDR2 as SMNVEV (reference sequence). CDR3 bases: TGTGCCAGCAGTTTATTCAGCCACACAGGGAGGGGTCAGCCCCAGCATTTT. Translated, it gives CASSLFSHTGRGQPQHF.

This clonotype appeared many times. The gene calls are TRBV29-1 and TRBJ2-5, with 7 nucleotides matching TRBD1. This CDR3 region has 13 residues. V was clipped by 6 bases and J by 2 bases; unmatched bases: 6. Germline V gives CDR1 SQVTM, CDR2 ANQGSEA. The CDR3 nucleotides read TGCAGCGTGTCCCCGACAGGGCAAGAGACCCAGTACTTC. This encodes CSVSPTGQETQYF.

In this sample, this clonotype turned up a few times. One end of the junction fails to match germline, which may point to a read error. The chain recombines TRBV15 with TRBJ2-1; weak D call: TRBD1 (6 bases). Germline CDR1 and CDR2: LNHNV and YYDKDF (reference sequence). The CDR3 covers 16 residues. CDR3: CAISRDPGVWYNEQFF. The CDR3 region has the DNA TGTGCCATCAGCAGAGATCCAGGGGTATGGTACAATGAGCAGTTCTTC.

Ten or more counts support this clonotype. J is TRBJ2-3 and V is TRBV19, with TRBD1 identical over 10 bases. Unmatched junction bases numbered 9, after V lost 8 bases and J lost 1 base. The CDR3 loop spans 16 amino acids. Germline values: CDR1 LNHDA, CDR2 SQIVND (reference sequence). The CDR3 sequence: CASADRGQWGTDTQYF. Here the CDR3 DNA reads TGTGCCAGTGCCGACAGGGGGCAGTGGGGCACAGATACGCAGTATTTT.

This clonotype showed up just a few times. The V call is TRBV19, the J call TRBJ1-2; D is possibly TRBD1 (6 bases). Deletions cut 3 bases from V and 0 bases from J, with 11 bases between. The CDR3 sequence is 15 residues long. Germline values: CDR1 LNHDA, CDR2 SQIVND (reference sequence). The CDR3 protein is CASSIWRGPNYGYTF. CDR3 nucleotides: TGTGCCAGTAGTATTTGGCGGGGGCCTAACTATGGCTACACCTTC.

This chain links TRBV3-1 with TRBJ1-4, with D unresolved. The germline CDR1 and CDR2 sequences are LGHDT and YNNKEL (reference sequence). The V and J ends lost 3 bases and 3 bases respectively, with 14 bases between them. The CDR3 spans 16 residues. CDR3 in DNA: TGTGCCAGCAGCCACGAGAGCGGGAGAGCTAATGAAAAACTGTTTTTT. It codes for CASSHESGRANEKLFF.

The table lists this clonotype with many counts. The chain uses TRBV28 and TRBJ1-5; D is ambiguous. The CDR3 consists of 13 residues. Germline V gives CDR1 MDHEN, CDR2 SYDVKM. V was trimmed by 9 bases and J by 5 bases, leaving 14 bases between them. This CDR3 is CASRSREYQPQHF. The DNA of the CDR3 is TGTGCCAGTCGCTCAAGGGAATATCAGCCCCAGCATTTT.

This clonotype was picked up many times. The chain recombines TRBV7-2 with TRBJ2-7, with D uncertain. With 3 bases removed from V and 3 bases from J, the gap between germline ends came to 12 bases. Germline CDR1 SGHTA, CDR2 FQGNSA. The CDR3 runs to 14 residues. CDR3 nucleotides: TGTGCCAGCAGCTTTTCCGACGGAGACTACGAGCAGTACTTC. Protein sequence: CASSFSDGDYEQYF. Full variable domain (remainder filled in from reference TRBV7-2 and TRBJ2-7): GAGVSQSPSNKVTEKGKDVELRCDPISGHTALYWYRQSLGQGLEFLIYFQGNSAPDKSGLPSDRFSAERTGGSVSTLTIQRTQQEDSAVYLCASSFSDGDYEQYFGPGTRLTVT.

The V gene is TRBV6-1, the J gene TRBJ2-3; TRBD1 matches 7 bases. Germline assignment: CDR1 MNHNS and CDR2 SASEGT. The CDR3 is made up of 13 amino acids. J gave up 4 bases and V 5 bases, and 3 bases lay outside the gene matches. CDR3 loop: CASSIQGPDTQYF. The CDR3 region has the DNA TGTGCCAGCAGTATACAGGGGCCAGATACGCAGTATTTT.